Shown below are 31 T cell receptor beta chains from a single sample sequenced in a study of cytomegalovirus exposure and HLA in healthy donors. The PCR made use of 60 Vbeta and 13 Jbeta primers. The method was immunoSEQ multiplex PCR; TCRdb's version includes in-frame clones alone and lacks a portion of them. The sample yields approximately 110,000 clones, about 78% seen once. Sequenced sample: PBMCs. These receptors all come from a woman in her 40s in good health and CMV-seropositive.

V is TRBV7-2 and J is TRBJ2-5; 7 bases fit TRBD1. Germline assignment: CDR1 SGHTA and CDR2 FQGNSA. V shed 5 bases and J 5 bases; nucleotides not matched to a gene: 8. There are 14 residues in the CDR3. The DNA of the CDR3 is TGTGCCAGCAGCCCCGACAGGGCGAGGGAGACCCAGTACTTC. Its translation: CASSPDRARETQYF.

This chain connects TRBV27 to TRBJ2-7; 10 positions match TRBD1. The length of the CDR3 is 14 residues. The trim removed 5 bases at V and 5 bases at J, leaving 6 bases unmatched. Germline loops: CDR1 MNHEY, CDR2 SMNVEV (reference sequence). This CDR3 is CASSPGTGVNEQYF. As DNA, the CDR3 is TGTGCCAGCAGTCCCGGGACAGGGGTCAACGAGCAGTACTTC.

This clone was detected a few times. The chain couples TRBV4-3 to TRBJ1-1, with D hard to call. The CDR3 is 15 amino acids. Germline V gene lookup returns CDR1 LGHNA and CDR2 YSLEER. The ends were cut back, 0 bases at V and 4 bases at J, with 12 bases in the middle. The chain's CDR3 is CASSQDFRGFTEAFF. The CDR3 DNA reads as TGCGCCAGCAGCCAAGATTTCCGAGGGTTCACTGAAGCTTTCTTT.

This chain connects TRBV4-3 to TRBJ2-6, with 7 positions matching TRBD1. This CDR3 is 16 amino acids long. Unmatched junction bases numbered 4, after V lost 3 bases and J lost 2 bases. CDR1 and CDR2 (germline): LGHNA, YSLEER. CDR3 DNA: TGCGCCAGCAGCCATGACAGGGCACCTGGGGCCAACGTCCTGACTTTC. Its translation is CASSHDRAPGANVLTF.

The J gene is TRBJ1-5, the V gene TRBV19; TRBD1 might be the D (6 bases). The germline V and J ends were trimmed by 6 bases and 7 bases, with 19 bases remaining between them. CDR3 length: 15 amino acids. Germline CDR1 LNHDA, CDR2 SQIVND (reference sequence). The CDR3, as DNA: TGTGCCAGTAGGAGCCGCACAGGGCGGCAGCAGCCCCAGCATTTT. This translates into CASRSRTGRQQPQHF.

This clone was observed a handful of times. The chain employs TRBV7-9 and TRBJ1-2; possible D gene TRBD1, 5 bases. The germline CDR1 and CDR2 sequences are SEHNR and FQNEAQ (reference sequence). This CDR3 has 13 residues. Trimming removed 3 bases from V and 8 bases from J, with 13 bases in between. The CDR3 bases are TGTGCCAGCAGCTTCGAAGGAGGGGTAGGCTACACCTTC. Residues: CASSFEGGVGYTF.

The J gene is TRBJ2-3, the V gene TRBV7-2, with TRBD2 identical over 12 bases. This CDR3 spans 17 amino acids. V lost 3 bases and J lost 3; bases outside the gene matches: 7. The V gene's germline CDR1 is SGHTA and CDR2 FQGNSA. CDR3 bases: TGTGCCAGCAGCTTTTGGCTAGCGGGGGGGAGGACAGATACGCAGTATTTT. This gives the protein CASSFWLAGGRTDTQYF.

The V and J genes are TRBV5-4 and TRBJ1-2, with a weak D call TRBD1 (6 bases). The CDR3 sequence is 14 residues long. V was clipped by 5 bases and J by 0 bases, with 11 bases between them. Looked up from germline, CDR1 is SGHNT and CDR2 is YYREEE (reference sequence). The CDR3 sequence: CASSQGRANYGYTF. The CDR3 nucleotides read TGTGCCAGCAGTCAGGGGAGAGCTAACTATGGCTACACCTTC.

The genes are TRBV4-3 and TRBJ2-1; 11 bases match TRBD2. This CDR3 has 19 residues. The germline gives CDR1 LGHNA, CDR2 YSLEER. Trimming removed 0 bases from V and 0 bases from J; junction bases left unmatched: 7. DNA of the CDR3: TGCGCCAGCAGCCAAGATGGAACTAGCGGGGGCCTCTCCTACAATGAGCAGTTCTTC. Protein: CASSQDGTSGGLSYNEQFF.

This clone was recorded once. CDR3 region: CASSLGQTNEKLFF. The CDR3 DNA sequence: TGTGCCAGCAGCCTGGGACAGACTAATGAAAAACTGTTTTTT. V and J are TRBV7-6 and TRBJ1-4, with TRBD1 matching 7 bases. The germline gives CDR1 SGHVS, CDR2 FNYEAQ. This CDR3 comprises 14 residues. The V and J ends lost 5 bases and 2 bases, in that order; junction bases with no gene match: 2.

This clone was observed a few times. The chain has TRBV5-6 and TRBJ1-4, with D hard to call. CDR1 is SGHDT and CDR2 is YYEEEE in the germline V gene. The CDR3 sequence is 16 residues long. V lost 0 bases, J lost 8 bases, and 17 bases lay in between. CDR3 in amino acids: CASSLGVQVLGEKLFF. The CDR3 DNA reads TGTGCCAGCAGCTTGGGGGTTCAGGTTTTAGGCGAAAAACTGTTTTTT.

The chain recombines TRBV18 with TRBJ2-7; 11 positions match TRBD2. From germline, CDR1 is KGHSH and CDR2 LQKENI. CDR3 size: 15 residues. After removal of 3 bases from V and 1 base from J, the junction contained 2 bases not matched to a gene. CDR3 DNA sequence: TGTGCCAGCTCACCTGGGACTAGCGGTTCCTACGAGCAGTACTTC. It specifies CASSPGTSGSYEQYF.

The genes are TRBV15 and TRBJ2-5; TRBD2 aligns across 9 bases. Germline trimming cut 0 bases from V and 3 bases from J; bases unmatched to any gene: 5. CDR3 length equals 16 residues. CDR1 and CDR2 from the germline V gene are LNHNV and YYDKDF (reference sequence). This CDR3 is CATSREKRGAEETQYF. The CDR3 nucleotides are TGTGCCACCAGCAGAGAGAAGCGGGGGGCTGAAGAGACCCAGTACTTC.

The chain is built from TRBV7-2 and TRBJ1-1, with 8 nucleotides matching TRBD1. Unmatched junction bases numbered 7, after V lost 6 bases and J lost 4 bases. Germline assignment: CDR1 SGHTA and CDR2 FQGNSA. This CDR3 contains 14 residues. CDR3 in amino acids: CASSLDRAVTEAFF. As DNA, the CDR3 is TGTGCCAGCAGTTTGGACAGGGCTGTCACTGAAGCTTTCTTT. Complete variable domain (other parts from reference TRBV7-2 and TRBJ1-1): GAGVSQSPSNKVTEKGKDVELRCDPISGHTALYWYRQSLGQGLEFLIYFQGNSAPDKSGLPSDRFSAERTGGSVSTLTIQRTQQEDSAVYLCASSLDRAVTEAFFGQGTRLTVV.

V is TRBV11-2 and J is TRBJ1-2; the match to TRBD1 covers 7 bases. With V trimmed by 5 bases and J by 8 bases, 11 bases remained unmatched. Looked up from germline, CDR1 is SGHAT and CDR2 is FQNNGV. The CDR3 extends over 14 amino acids. The CDR3 is CASSPGQRHRGYTF. The CDR3 coding sequence is TGTGCCAGCAGCCCGGGACAGCGCCATCGGGGCTACACCTTC. The variable domain in full, with the rest retrieved from reference TRBV11-2 and TRBJ1-2, is EAGVAQSPRYKIIEKRQSVAFWCNPISGHATLYWYQQILGQGPKLLIQFQNNGVVDDSQLPKDRFSAERLKGVDSTLKIQPAKLEDSAVYLCASSPGQRHRGYTFGSGTRLTVV.

In its sample, this clone was seen a few times. The chain has TRBV11-2 and TRBJ1-6; D gene uncertain. The germline V gene encodes CDR1 SGHAT and CDR2 FQNNGV. This CDR3 is 14 amino acids long. V was cut by 3 bases and J by 8 bases, with 11 bases left in between. The CDR3 is CASSFDGGDSPLHF. As DNA, the CDR3 is TGTGCCAGCAGCTTCGACGGCGGAGATTCACCCCTCCACTTT.

The rearrangement uses TRBV4-3 and TRBJ1-2; a weak D match, TRBD1 (5 bases). The germline V gene encodes CDR1 LGHNA and CDR2 YSLEER. CDR3 length: 15 residues. V was clipped by 1 base and J by 4 bases, with 13 bases between them. The CDR3 DNA reads as TGCGCCAGCAGCCAAGGCTCAGGGATCGGCTATGGCTACACCTTC. Amino acid sequence: CASSQGSGIGYGYTF.

Comment on this clone: Other DNA sequences from this sample encode an identical CDR3 as well. The V and J genes are TRBV5-1 and TRBJ2-7; D perhaps matches TRBD1 (6 bases). The CDR3 is 13 amino acids. Germline V gene sequence: CDR1 SGHRS, CDR2 YFSETQ. V was clipped by 0 bases and J by 3 bases, with 7 bases between them. CDR3 protein: CASSLAQGYEQYF. CDR3 in DNA: TGCGCCAGCAGCTTGGCACAGGGCTACGAGCAGTACTTC.

This clone was found a few times. V gene TRBV28 combines with J gene TRBJ2-1, with D possibly being TRBD1 (6 bases). The CDR3 is 15 amino acids. Trimming stripped 6 bases from V and 9 bases from J, with 21 bases between. Per germline, CDR1 MDHEN and CDR2 SYDVKM. The CDR3 sequence: CASSPGHSFNGEQFF. The CDR3, as DNA: TGTGCCAGCAGCCCGGGACATTCCTTCAACGGTGAGCAGTTCTTC.

This clone was counted between two and nine times. The chain couples TRBV2 to TRBJ1-1; D is perhaps TRBD1 (5 bases). V gave up 6 bases and J gave up 2 bases, with 10 bases separating them. In germline, CDR1 is SNHLY, CDR2 FYNNEI. This CDR3 has 13 residues. The CDR3 DNA follows: TGTGCCAGCAGGGCAGACAGCAACACTGAAGCTTTCTTT. Translating it yields CASRADSNTEAFF.

The V gene is TRBV7-2, the J gene TRBJ1-6; D may be TRBD1 (5 bases). Germline V CDR1 and CDR2: SGHTA, FQGNSA. Trimming cost V 5 bases and J 7 bases, with 15 bases left between them. The CDR3 is 15 residues long. The CDR3: CASSLLGAGNSPLHF. The CDR3 bases are TGTGCCAGCAGCCTCCTAGGGGCGGGGAATTCACCCCTCCACTTT.

V and J are TRBV7-3 and TRBJ1-3, with TRBD1 identical over 8 bases. The CDR3 runs 15 residues. Germline V CDR1 and CDR2: SGHTA, FQGTGA. V lost 5 bases and J lost 1; bases outside the gene matches: 4. The CDR3 region has the DNA TGTGCCAGCAGCCTCGACAGGGGTTCTGGAAACACCATATATTTT. This codes for CASSLDRGSGNTIYF.

Details on this clone: The sample has other DNA sequences that encode this CDR3 too. This chain links TRBV5-4 with TRBJ1-1, with D maybe TRBD1 (5 bases). The CDR3 covers 15 residues. Trimming took off 0 bases at V and 2 bases at J, with 11 bases between the two ends. Germline CDR1 and CDR2: SGHNT and YYREEE (reference sequence). The CDR3 region is CASSLGQGPNTEAFF. DNA of the CDR3: TGTGCCAGCAGCTTGGGTCAGGGCCCTAACACTGAAGCTTTCTTT.

This chain uses TRBV6-5 with TRBJ2-7; tentatively, D is TRBD2 (6 bases). The CDR3 contains 12 residues. CDR1 and CDR2 from the germline V gene are MNHEY and SVGAGI. Trimming removed 5 bases at V and 5 bases at J, with 10 bases between. The CDR3 sequence: CASSRGIHEQYF. The CDR3 bases are TGTGCCAGCAGTCGGGGGATCCACGAGCAGTACTTC.

This rearrangement joins TRBV6-1 to TRBJ2-7; TRBD1 aligns across 8 bases. The CDR3 loop spans 14 amino acids. The ends lost 3 bases at V and 4 bases at J; junction bases unmatched: 5. The germline CDR1 and CDR2 sequences are MNHNS and SASEGT. The CDR3 DNA reads TGTGCCAGCAGTGAGAGGACAGGGCTATACGAGCAGTACTTC. As protein: CASSERTGLYEQYF.

This chain links TRBV6-5 with TRBJ2-3; a weak D match, TRBD1 (6 bases). The CDR3 runs to 13 residues. V was cut by 7 bases and J by 2 bases, with 10 bases left in between. Germline CDR1 and CDR2: MNHEY and SVGAGI. In DNA form, the CDR3 reads TGTGCCAGCAACAGGGAATTCACAGATACGCAGTATTTT. It is translated as CASNREFTDTQYF.

The gene calls are TRBV19 and TRBJ2-1; D is possibly TRBD2 (5 bases). The CDR3 extends over 13 amino acids. V lost 3 bases and J lost 6, with 9 bases in between. Germline lookup yields CDR1 LNHDA and CDR2 SQIVND (reference sequence). CDR3 loop: CASSIRGGNEQFF. The CDR3 DNA is TGTGCCAGTAGTATCCGGGGTGGCAATGAGCAGTTCTTC.

The chain links TRBV28 to TRBJ2-3; perhaps TRBD1 as D (6 bases). Germline assignment: CDR1 MDHEN and CDR2 SYDVKM. The CDR3 is made up of 16 amino acids. Trimming pared 5 bases from V and 0 bases from J, leaving 15 bases between. The CDR3 region is CASSPGPTGSTDTQYF. The DNA of the CDR3 is TGTGCCAGCAGTCCCGGTCCGACAGGTAGCACAGATACGCAGTATTTT.

This clone occurred many times. The chain links TRBV7-9 to TRBJ2-5; 8 bases match TRBD1. Germline V gene data show CDR1 as SEHNR and CDR2 as FQNEAQ (reference sequence). V was clipped by 4 bases and J by 2 bases; unmatched bases: 3. The CDR3 is 14 amino acids. Here the CDR3 reads CASSSDRGQETQYF. In DNA, the CDR3 is TGTGCCAGCAGCTCAGACAGGGGACAAGAGACCCAGTACTTC.

The gene calls are TRBV29-1 and TRBJ2-1; D is possibly TRBD2 (6 bases). Germline loops: CDR1 SQVTM, CDR2 ANQGSEA. The CDR3 is made up of 15 amino acids. Trimming took off 1 base at V and 0 bases at J, with 10 bases between the two ends. CDR3 loop: CSVEGRGSSYNEQFF. CDR3 sequence (DNA): TGCAGCGTTGAAGGTCGGGGGAGCTCCTACAATGAGCAGTTCTTC.

This sequence joins TRBV5-1 and TRBJ2-5, with 13 bases fitting TRBD2. The CDR3 contains 18 residues. V shed 3 bases and J 3 bases; nucleotides not matched to a gene: 11. Germline V gene data show CDR1 as SGHRS and CDR2 as YFSETQ. As DNA, the CDR3 is TGCGCCAGCAGCTCCGGACTAGCGGGGGCCCCGAGGGAAGAGACCCAGTACTTC. Protein product: CASSSGLAGAPREETQYF.